This T cell receptor beta chain was sequenced during a study of control samples from healthy donors and cancer patients. Only in-frame clones appear in the TCRdb table, and some are missing; sequencing was by immunoSEQ multiplex PCR. Of around 250,000 clones in the sample, approximately 80% were seen once. From germline, CDR1 is MNHEY and CDR2 SVGAGI. Trimming stripped 4 bases from V and 0 bases from J, with 9 bases between. This CDR3 spans 14 amino acids. This clonotype was sampled from a woman aged 60-75 years with lung cancer. The sequenced material came from PBMCs. This chain joins TRBV6-5 and TRBJ1-1; TRBD1 might be the D (5 bases). CDR3 amino acids: CASSLKGLNTEAFF. Here the CDR3 DNA reads TGTGCCAGCAGTTTGAAGGGGTTGAACACTGAAGCTTTCTTT.